This T cell receptor (beta chain) derives from a study of cytomegalovirus exposure and HLA in healthy donors. The CDR3 is 14 residues long. V was cut by 5 bases and J by 3 bases, with 11 bases left in between. Germline V CDR1 and CDR2: MNHEY, SMNVEV (reference sequence). Worth noting for this clone: Its antigen remains unknown.

Notes on the study in general: According to reports, the classifier identified cytomegalovirus status with high specificity and sensitivity. V- and J-gene trimming of TCR beta was linked (in a later analysis) to a missense DCLRE1C variant. Researchers catalogued some 160 TCR beta chains as cytomegalovirus-associated.

The study ran its PCR with 60 Vbeta and 13 Jbeta primers. Generated by immunoSEQ multiplex PCR, the TCRdb table keeps only in-frame clones and is missing some. The sample records approximately 91,000 clones, 81% being singletons. Sequenced input: PBMCs. This TCR was recovered from a human donor in good health. This chain connects TRBV27 to TRBJ2-1, with a possible D match to TRBD2 (5 bases). The CDR3 DNA follows: TGTGCCAGCAGTCCCCGTGGGAGCTACAATGAGCAGTTCTTC. Protein product: CASSPRGSYNEQFF.